What follows describes a single TCR beta chain. The sample comes from a study of blood T cell repertoires in COVID-19. Background on the study: Some COVID-19 samples were acute and others convalescent; all came from the United States, Italy and Spain. The analysed material was cDNA or gDNA that came from T cells, B-cell-depleted T cells, or PBMCs.

Germline assignment: CDR1 GTSNPN and CDR2 SVGIG (reference sequence). The CDR3 is 12 residues long. V gave up 8 bases and J gave up 2 bases; unmatched junction bases: 4. Repertoires were generated with immunoSEQ multiplex PCR, while TCRdb's copy carries only in-frame clones and drops some. Counted here are approximately 210,000 clones, 81% occurring once; the ten biggest clones make up around 9%. Participant-given clinical history determined each cohort assignment. This TCR was sampled from a woman between 45 and 65 years old with acute COVID-19. The chain combines TRBV30 with TRBJ1-1, with 8 bases aligning to TRBD1. Sequencing was carried out using PBMCs or T cells enriched from blood (not recorded which). In DNA, the CDR3 is TGTGCCAAAGGACAGGGTAACACTGAAGCTTTCTTT. This gives the protein CAKGQGNTEAFF.